The TCR beta chain under discussion was sequenced for a study of CD8+CD57+ T cells in acquired aplastic anemia. Overall study results and limits: Patients showed no significant difference from controls in CD8+ Simpson's diversity.

Researchers used genomic DNA as the template to profile TCR beta VDJ and CDR3. In TCRdb, the reads were re-called with MiXCR into one record per CDR3 protein. The sample lists about 200,000 distinct CDR3 sequences, over 55% seen once, with around 50% in the top ten. This clonotype was seen more than once but under ten times. Its antigen is unknown. The authors sequenced patients whose flow cytometry had shown CD8+CD57+ cell expansion. Severe acquired aplastic anemia was diagnosed in all patients. The CDR3 loop spans 12 amino acids. The germline V gene encodes CDR1 MGHDK and CDR2 SYGVNS. V lost 7 bases, J lost 13 bases, and 17 bases lay in between.

Specimen: sorted CD4+, CD8+, or CD8+CD57+ T cells (not recorded which) from PBMCs. This sequence originates from a human donor with aplastic anemia. J is TRBJ2-1 and V is TRBV25-1; either TRBD1 or TRBD2 may supply D (6 bases each). CDR3 in amino acids: CASTDSRGRQFF. In DNA form, the CDR3 reads TGTGCCAGCACCGACAGCCGGGGGCGTCAGTTCTTC.